One and the same sample provided the 26 T cell receptor beta chains below, sequenced in a study of tumor-infiltrating lymphocytes in primary liver carcinoma. Starting from 450 to 500 ng of total RNA, TCR beta cDNA was produced with a primer in the constant region. Sequencing libraries for TCR beta derived from three nested multiplex PCR rounds that used slightly modified ARM-PCR. Both of the initial two PCR rounds ran for nine to eleven cycles and employed TRBV1-TRBV30 forward primers alongside a C-beta reverse primer. TCRdb re-derived calls from the multiplex PCR reads in MiXCR, one entry per CDR3 protein. The sample includes approximately 37,000 distinct CDR3 sequences, less than 85% of them seen just once. Co-extraction of both nucleic acids (RNA and DNA) used roughly 19-33 mg of unsorted bulk tissue. The sample taken for sequencing was liver tumor tissue from sampling region 4. Regarding subset: tumor region T4, right-lateral pole. The receptors here all came from a man between 35 and 55 years old with primary liver carcinoma and hepatitis B virus infection.

On this clonotype itself: A junction boundary mismatches the germline segment, possibly from a read error. For the CDR3, the DNA is TGCAGCGTTGCCGGACATATCAATCAGCCCCAGCACTTT. The encoded protein is CSVAGHINQPQHF. V usage is TRBV29-1 and J usage is TRBJ1-5; a weak D match, TRBD1 (5 bases). Per germline, CDR1 SQVTM and CDR2 ANQGSEA. This CDR3 has 13 residues.

This clonotype was seen ten or more times. V is TRBV11-2 and J is TRBJ2-6; the match to TRBD1 covers 8 bases. This CDR3 spans 15 amino acids. The V segment lost 4 bases and the J segment 2 bases; nucleotides outside the gene matches: 1. Germline values: CDR1 SGHAT, CDR2 FQNNGV. The CDR3 protein is CASSSQGAGANVLTF. CDR3 DNA sequence: TGTGCCAGCAGCTCACAGGGGGCTGGGGCCAACGTCCTGACTTTC.

The chain uses TRBV11-2 and TRBJ2-3; 8 bases match TRBD2. The V and J ends lost 9 bases and 4 bases, in that order; junction bases with no gene match: 15. The germline gives CDR1 SGHAT, CDR2 FQNNGV. The CDR3 has 16 residues. The CDR3 spells CASSSGLGGMADTQYF. In DNA form, the CDR3 reads TGTGCCAGTAGTTCGGGACTAGGGGGAATGGCAGATACGCAGTATTTT.

Worth noting for this clonotype: One base away lies a much larger clone, so this may be a sequencing read error. This likely comes from a read error, as the CDR3 has no conserved phenylalanine or tryptophan at its end. The V and J genes are TRBV18 and TRBJ1-1; 7 nucleotides match TRBD1. Germline V gene data show CDR1 as KGHSH and CDR2 as LQKENI. The CDR3 covers 14 residues. V lost 3 bases to trimming and J lost 4 bases; unmatched junction nucleotides: 5. This CDR3 is CASSPNRGGTEAFI. CDR3 DNA: TGTGCCAGCTCACCCAACAGGGGTGGCACTGAAGCTTTCATT.

The V and J genes are TRBV29-1 and TRBJ2-1, with D perhaps matching TRBD2 (6 bases). This CDR3 region has 14 residues. In germline, CDR1 is SQVTM, CDR2 ANQGSEA. Here the CDR3 DNA reads TGCAGTCACCGTACTAGCATAAACTACAATGAGCAGTTCTTC. This translates into CSHRTSINYNEQFF.

The rearrangement links TRBV19 to TRBJ2-2, with D perhaps assigned TRBD1 or TRBD2 (5 bases each). Trimming stripped 8 bases from V and 4 bases from J, with 14 bases between. CDR1 is LNHDA, CDR2 SQIVND, per germline (reference sequence). The CDR3 sequence is 14 residues long. CDR3 sequence reads: CASDVGRPTGELFF. In DNA form, the CDR3 reads TGTGCCAGTGACGTGGGACGGCCCACCGGGGAGCTGTTTTTT. The full variable domain, its missing parts supplied by reference TRBV19 and TRBJ2-2, is DGGITQSPKYLFRKEGQNVTLSCEQNLNHDAMYWYRQDPGQGLRLIYYSQIVNDFQKGDIAEGYSVSREKKESFPLTVTSAQKNPTAFYLCASDVGRPTGELFFGEGSRLTVL.

With regard to this clonotype: A read error may produce the germline difference seen at one junction end. The chain has TRBV11-3 and TRBJ2-3; 8 positions match TRBD2. The germline V gene has CDR1 SGHNT and CDR2 YENEEA. The CDR3 totals 15 residues. The CDR3 DNA follows: TGTGCCAGCAGTCCGGGGGGGCTCCAGGGCGGAACGCATTATTTT. It encodes CASSPGGLQGGTHYF.

In this sample, this clonotype turned up many times. One base away lies a much larger clone, so this may be a sequencing read error. The CDR3 loop reads CAWSAGTGGLDEQSF. The CDR3 DNA reads TGTGCCTGGAGCGCAGGGACAGGCGGACTGGATGAGCAGTCCTTC. V usage is TRBV30 and J usage is TRBJ2-1; 8 bases are shared with TRBD1. CDR1 and CDR2 from the germline V gene are GTSNPN and SVGIG (reference sequence). The CDR3 sequence is 15 residues long.

A note on this clonotype: One end of the junction does not line up with germline, which may come from a read error. The chain is built from TRBV11-1 and TRBJ2-2; tentatively, D is TRBD1 (6 bases). The CDR3 has 13 residues. Germline CDR1 is SGHAT and CDR2 is FQDESV (reference sequence). The CDR3: CASSLGDTGELFF. DNA of the CDR3: TGTGCCAGCAGCTTAGGGGACACCGGGGAGTTGTTTTTT.

There are a few counts of this clonotype. The chain links TRBV6-5 to TRBJ1-2; D might be TRBD1 (5 bases). Germline V CDR1 and CDR2: MNHEY, SVGAGI. The CDR3 consists of 14 residues. V dropped 6 bases and J dropped 10 bases, with 21 bases sitting between them. CDR3 in amino acids: CASRPGTAELDYTF. CDR3 DNA sequence: TGTGCCAGCAGACCCGGGACGGCAGAGTTGGACTACACCTTC.

The rearrangement uses TRBV4-2 and TRBJ2-7; D unresolved. The CDR3 loop spans 12 amino acids. Germline CDR1 is LGHNA and CDR2 is YNFKEQ. The V end lost 7 bases, the J end lost 7 bases, and 14 bases lay between the germline ends. Here the CDR3 reads CASNEEAQEQYF. The CDR3 DNA is TGTGCCAGCAACGAAGAGGCCCAAGAGCAGTACTTC.

The chain carries TRBV6-6 and TRBJ2-2; either TRBD1 or TRBD2 may fit D (5 bases each). The CDR3 spans 14 residues. Germline loops: CDR1 MNHNY, CDR2 SVGAGI (reference sequence). CDR3 bases: TGTGTCATCTCCTTCGCCCGAGGGACCAGGGAGCTGTTTTTT. It translates to CVISFARGTRELFF.

As regards this clonotype: The conserved phenylalanine or tryptophan normally closing the CDR3 is absent here, so this likely arose from a read error. This chain joins TRBV14 and TRBJ2-5, with D possibly being TRBD1 or TRBD2 (5 bases each). With 4 bases removed from V and 2 bases from J, the gap between germline ends came to 20 bases. CDR1 SGHDN and CDR2 FVKESK come from the germline V gene. The CDR3 consists of 17 residues. The CDR3 coding sequence is TGTGCCAGCAGCCTAGCCCGGAGAGGGGATCAGCAAGAGACCCAGTACCTC. Translated, it gives CASSLARRGDQQETQYL.

This clonotype turned up a few times. Germline is not matched at one junction end, which may reflect a read error. The chain links TRBV6-6 to TRBJ2-3, with D possibly being TRBD1 or TRBD2 (5 bases each). The CDR3 consists of 17 residues. CDR1 and CDR2 from the germline V gene are MNHNY and SVGAGI (reference sequence). CDR3 sequence reads: CASRPQGTSGLTDTRYF. In DNA, the CDR3 is TGTGCCAGCAGACCGCAGGGTACCAGCGGTCTCACAGATACGCGGTATTTT.

Note on this clonotype: One end of the junction varies from germline; a read error may be responsible. The chain has TRBV7-8 and TRBJ2-1, with D perhaps TRBD1 (6 bases). CDR3 length equals 13 residues. CDR1 and CDR2 from the germline V gene are SGHVS and FQNEAQ. As DNA, the CDR3 is TGTGCCGGCAGCTCTGGACAGTACGATGATCAGTTCTTC. The encoded protein is CAGSSGQYDDQFF.

Concerning this clonotype itself: A read error may account for a junction end that differs from germline. The chain carries TRBV6-5 and TRBJ2-3; 8 positions match TRBD2. This CDR3 region has 15 residues. The germline gives CDR1 MNHEY, CDR2 SVGAGI. Here the CDR3 DNA reads TGTTCCAGCAACCCAGGATTAGCGGGAACAGATACGCGGTATTTT. Its translation is CSSNPGLAGTDTRYF.

In this sample, this clonotype turned up a few times. This sequence joins TRBV6-2 or TRBV6-3 and TRBJ2-2, with D perhaps TRBD2 (6 bases). This CDR3 has 13 amino acids. The germline CDR1 and CDR2 sequences are MNHEY and SVGEGT. V was trimmed by 6 bases and J by 13 bases, leaving 18 bases between them. The CDR3 DNA is TGTGCCAGCAGCCCCTCGGACACCGGGAGGCTGTTTTTT. It codes for CASSPSDTGRLFF.

On this clonotype itself: A much larger clone lies one base from this, so it may be a read error. V is TRBV10-2 and J is TRBJ2-3; D gene unclear. This CDR3 comprises 11 residues. CDR1 WSHSY and CDR2 SAAADI come from the germline V gene. For the CDR3, the DNA is TGCGACAGCAGCTACACGGATACGCAGTATTTT. Translating it yields CDSSYTDTQYF.

A note on this clonotype: Germline is not matched at one junction end, which may reflect a read error. The rearrangement joins TRBV28 to TRBJ2-2; D is perhaps TRBD1 or TRBD2 (5 bases each). CDR3 length equals 14 residues. Germline V gives CDR1 MDHEN, CDR2 SYDVKM. Here the CDR3 reads CAAMRDLNTGELFF. DNA for the CDR3: TGTGCCGCCATGAGGGACCTTAACACCGGGGAGCTATTTTTT.

A word on this clonotype: The conserved closing phenylalanine or tryptophan is absent in this CDR3, likely reflecting a read error. The CDR3 reads CSAQEGGYTY. The CDR3 DNA reads TGCAGCGCTCAGGAAGGAGGCTACACCTAC. This chain links TRBV29-1 with TRBJ1-2; no clear D. The CDR3 length is 10 residues. Germline V gene lookup returns CDR1 SQVTM and CDR2 ANQGSEA. Trimming stripped 7 bases from V and 8 bases from J, with 11 bases between.

This clonotype was recorded at least ten times. This may come from a read error, since a much larger clone is one base off. The chain recombines TRBV5-1 with TRBJ2-1; 7 nucleotides align to TRBD1. Per germline, CDR1 SGHRS and CDR2 YFSETQ. The CDR3 covers 15 residues. The CDR3 region is CANSSQGDSYNEQFF. CDR3 coding DNA: TGCGCCAACAGCTCTCAGGGGGACTCCTACAATGAGCAGTTCTTC. The variable domain in full, completed from reference TRBV5-1 and TRBJ2-1, reads KAGVTQTPRYLIKTRGQQVTLSCSPISGHRSVSWYQQTPGQGLQFLFEYFSETQRNKGNFPGRFSGRQFSNSRSEMNVSTLELGDSALYLCANSSQGDSYNEQFFGPGTRLTVL.

Comment on this clonotype: The CDR3 does not close with the conserved phenylalanine or tryptophan, likely indicating a read error. The V call is TRBV12-3 or TRBV12-4, the J call TRBJ2-1; D call uncertain. CDR3 length: 16 residues. This CDR3 reads CASSGSRRTPPDDQFS. The CDR3 DNA follows: TGTGCCAGCAGTGGGTCCCGGCGGACCCCTCCGGATGATCAGTTCTCC.

With regard to this clonotype: This may arise from a read error, as a much more abundant clone is one base away. This rearrangement joins TRBV5-4 to TRBJ1-2; 8 bases line up with TRBD1. Germline loops: CDR1 SGHNT, CDR2 YYREEE (reference sequence). The V and J ends lost 5 bases and 3 bases, in that order; junction bases with no gene match: 9. There are 15 residues in the CDR3. The CDR3 reads CASRATGGGDYGYTF. The CDR3, as DNA: TGTGCCAGCAGAGCTACAGGGGGGGGGGACTATGGCTACACCTTC. Full variable domain (outside the CDR3, taken from reference TRBV5-4 and TRBJ1-2): ETGVTQSPTHLIKTRGQQVTLRCSSQSGHNTVSWYQQALGQGPQFIFQYYREEENGRGNFPPRFSGLQFPNYSSELNVNALELDDSALYLCASRATGGGDYGYTFGSGTRLTVV.

Concerning this clonotype: The missing conserved phenylalanine or tryptophan at the end of this CDR3 makes a read error likely. It is unclear where the CDR3 begins or ends on the DNA, so no DNA is shown, and the CDR3 is as TCRdb lists it. V and J are TRBV11-3 and TRBJ2-3; the table gives TRBD1 as D, unverified against the DNA. The length of the CDR3 is 13 amino acids, counting both ends. Germline values: CDR1 SGHNT, CDR2 YENEEA. CDR3 amino acids: CASNLGGTDTQYS.

V and J are TRBV6-5 and TRBJ2-3; 8 positions match TRBD2. Germline V gene data show CDR1 as MNHEY and CDR2 as SVGAGI. This CDR3 spans 18 amino acids. V was pared by 6 bases and J by 8 bases, with 22 bases of the junction left unmatched. The CDR3 loop is CASSHTKLAAKGTSTQYF. The CDR3 bases are TGTGCCAGCAGCCATACGAAACTAGCGGCAAAGGGGACTAGTACGCAGTATTTT.

Turning to this clonotype: Sequence at one end of the junction differs from germline and may be a read error. The chain has TRBV19 and TRBJ1-5; TRBD1 matches at 7 bases. There are 15 residues in the CDR3. Per the germline V gene, CDR1 is LNHDA and CDR2 is SQIVND (reference sequence). DNA of the CDR3: TGTGACAGTAGCATGGGGACAGTTGGCAATCAGCCCCGGCATTTT. Amino acids: CDSSMGTVGNQPRHF.